These T cell receptor beta chains were read from a single sample in a study of shared clonotypes between healthy human individuals. Assay: immunoSEQ multiplex PCR; the TCRdb copy retains only in-frame clones and omits some. The data contain 190,000 or so clones, 66% of them singletons. Sample: memory CD4+ T cells sorted from blood. These receptors all come from a man between 25 and 39 years old in good health. Each CDR3 is given with its conserved first and last residue. A D gene is named only where the DNA matches it firmly. Size is omitted from some rows. Given values are once, few, many or a class for expanded clones.

length	D	J	size	V	CDR3	DNA
15	NA	TRBJ1-1	NA	TRBV28	CASGRPGAGNTEAFF	TGTGCCAGCGGCCGTCCGGGGGCAGGGAACACTGAAGCTTTCTTT
14	NA	TRBJ2-7	NA	TRBV2	CASSSQGKWNEQYF	TGTGCCAGCAGTAGTCAGGGAAAGTGGAACGAGCAGTACTTC
15	NA	TRBJ2-1	NA	TRBV10-3	CAIRAGHTTYNEQFF	TGTGCCATCAGAGCGGGACATACAACCTACAATGAGCAGTTCTTC
16	NA	TRBJ2-7	NA	TRBV7-8	CASSPKRTGFFHEQYF	TGTGCCAGCAGCCCCAAACGAACAGGGTTTTTCCACGAGCAGTACTTC
13	NA	TRBJ2-5	once	TRBV5-1	CASSLDPLKTQYF	TGCGCCAGCAGCTTGGACCCGTTGAAGACCCAGTACTTC
14	NA	TRBJ2-3	NA	TRBV4-1	CASSRIAGTDTQYF	TGCGCCAGCAGTCGAATAGCGGGCACAGATACGCAGTATTTT
15	NA	TRBJ2-5	NA	TRBV9	CASSVGLQEWETQYF	TGTGCCAGCAGCGTAGGACTACAGGAATGGGAGACCCAGTACTTC
15	TRBD2	TRBJ2-5	few	TRBV2	CASSSGTSRQETQYF	TGTGCCAGCAGTTCCGGGACTAGCCGCCAAGAGACCCAGTACTTC
11	NA	TRBJ2-1	NA	TRBV18	CASSADKEQFF	TGTGCCAGCTCAGCGGACAAAGAGCAGTTCTTC
21	NA	TRBJ1-2	NA	TRBV12-2	CASRLGRGRLPGQGANYGYTF	TGTGCAAGTCGCTTAGGCCGCGGCAGACTACCGGGACAGGGCGCTAACTATGGCTACACCTTC
14	NA	TRBJ1-1	NA	TRBV14	CASSQPGTNTEAFF	TGTGCCAGCAGCCAACCGGGAACGAACACTGAAGCTTTCTTT
11	NA	TRBJ1-1	NA	TRBV29-1	CSVEKNTEAFF	TGCAGCGTTGAAAAGAACACTGAAGCTTTCTTT